What follows are 21 T cell receptor beta chains derived from one specimen sequenced in a study of T-cell reconstitution after alpha-beta-depleted transplantation in children (dated by TCRdb to 2016 to 2017). Receptor libraries were prepared by PCR. The data were produced on an Illumina HiSeq 2500. Molecular barcoding was employed in the preparation of TCR libraries, with unique molecular identifiers being used to normalize TCRbeta repertoire quantification. TCRdb passed the public sequencing reads through fastp at Q25 and MiXCR, retaining productive beta sequences. Each entry is one CDR3 protein sequence, shown with its most common DNA and genes. The sample records hundreds of thousands of distinct CDR3 sequences, roughly 11% of which are singletons. The ten biggest clones cover about 20% of the sample. The treatment or condition label, as the study defines it: allogeneic hematopoietic cell transplantation with graft depleted of TCRalphabeta T cells and CD19 B cells.

The sequenced sample was peripheral blood, obtained 180 days after TCRalphabeta/CD19-depleted stem cell transplant. All receptors derive from a male patient between 2 and 15 years old who had a stem cell transplant for chronic granulomatous disease, so the T cells may come from the graft donor.

Ten or more counts support this clonotype. This chain links TRBV20-1 with TRBJ1-1, with D perhaps TRBD1 (5 bases). Per the germline V gene, CDR1 is DFQATT and CDR2 is SNEGSKA (reference sequence). This CDR3 has 13 amino acids. V lost 5 bases to trimming and J lost 6 bases, with 16 bases between them. CDR3 sequence reads: CSAPPAGRSEAFF. For the CDR3, the DNA is TGCAGTGCTCCTCCCGCAGGGCGGTCTGAAGCTTTCTTT.

The rearrangement joins TRBV5-8 to TRBJ2-1, with TRBD2 identical over 8 bases. The junction had 13 bases not matched to a gene; V was cut back by 0 bases and J by 8 bases. Looked up from germline, CDR1 is SGHTS and CDR2 is YDEGEE. The CDR3 contains 17 residues. In DNA, the CDR3 is TGTGCCAGCAGCTTGGGGTCTAGCGGGCCACTGGGGGATGAGCAGTTCTTC. Its protein product is CASSLGSSGPLGDEQFF.

This clonotype was seen repeatedly, ten times or more. The chain has TRBV12-3 or TRBV12-4 and TRBJ2-7; D gene uncertain. Trimming cost V 10 bases and J 2 bases, with 15 bases left between them. The CDR3 totals 13 residues. Written as DNA, the CDR3 is TGTGCCACTTCCGGGTCGCAAACCTACGAGCAGTACTTC. Its translation: CATSGSQTYEQYF.

This clonotype was seen repeatedly, ten times or more. The DNA is omitted, as the CDR3 cannot be located on it reliably, and the CDR3 follows TCRdb's listing. V gene TRBV7-9 combines with J gene TRBJ1-2. Germline CDR1 reads SEHNR; CDR2 reads FQNEAQ (reference sequence). The CDR3 adds up to 13 amino acids, both ends counted. The CDR3 reads CASSSSGEDGYTF.

This clonotype was seen at least ten times. The J gene is TRBJ2-3, the V gene TRBV9; D is ambiguous. V lost 4 bases and J lost 2, with 8 bases in between. The V gene's germline CDR1 is SGDLS and CDR2 YYNGEE. This CDR3 has 13 amino acids. CDR3 residues: CASSQELTDTQYF. The CDR3 DNA sequence: TGTGCCAGCAGCCAGGAGCTCACAGATACGCAGTATTTT.

V gene TRBV29-1 combines with J gene TRBJ2-3; D gene uncertain. The germline CDR1 and CDR2 sequences are SQVTM and ANQGSEA. V gave up 2 bases and J gave up 5 bases, with 11 bases separating them. The CDR3 has 13 residues. CDR3 protein: CSVETNRRDTQYF. The CDR3 bases are TGCAGCGTTGAAACTAACCGCCGAGATACGCAGTATTTT.

Ten or more counts support this clonotype. The chain joins TRBV6-5 to TRBJ2-5; possibly TRBD1 or TRBD2 for D (5 bases each). Per the germline V gene, CDR1 is MNHEY and CDR2 is SVGAGI. Trimming took off 0 bases at V and 5 bases at J, with 13 bases between the two ends. The CDR3 totals 15 residues. The DNA of the CDR3 is TGTGCCAGCAGTTACTCGGACGGGACCACGGAGACCCAGTACTTC. Protein: CASSYSDGTTETQYF.

The table lists this clonotype with many counts. The chain employs TRBV5-1 and TRBJ2-7; D possibly corresponds to TRBD1 (6 bases). The germline V gene has CDR1 SGHRS and CDR2 YFSETQ. The V gene lost 2 bases and the J gene lost 3 bases, with 12 bases spanning the gap. The CDR3 is 14 amino acids. In nucleotides, the CDR3 is TGCGCCAGCAGCTTCGGGACATCCTACTACGAGCAGTACTTC. It is translated as CASSFGTSYYEQYF.

V is TRBV29-1 and J is TRBJ2-1; TRBD1 agrees at 7 bases. Trimming took 4 bases from V and 4 from J; bases not matched to a gene: 7. From germline, CDR1 is SQVTM and CDR2 ANQGSEA. The CDR3 loop spans 14 amino acids. CDR3 region: CSVASGTVYNEQFF. The CDR3 bases are TGCAGCGTTGCATCCGGGACAGTTTACAATGAGCAGTTCTTC.

At least ten counts were recorded for this clonotype. This chain connects TRBV5-1 to TRBJ2-1; TRBD2 aligns across 13 bases. This CDR3 is 15 amino acids long. With V trimmed by 4 bases and J by 8 bases, 6 bases remained unmatched. Germline V lookup: CDR1 SGHRS, CDR2 YFSETQ. The CDR3 sequence: CASSVGLAGVYEQFF. As DNA, the CDR3 is TGCGCCAGCAGCGTAGGACTAGCGGGAGTATATGAGCAGTTCTTC.

This clonotype was picked up many times. The V gene is TRBV4-3, the J gene TRBJ2-7; TRBD1 matches at 8 bases. The CDR3 is 17 amino acids. V trimming: 0 bases; J trimming: 2 bases; junction bases outside the gene matches: 9. Per germline, CDR1 LGHNA and CDR2 YSLEER. The CDR3 DNA reads TGCGCCAGCAGCCAAGATCCCCCCGGACAGGGTGCCTACGAGCAGTACTTC. Amino acids: CASSQDPPGQGAYEQYF.

This clonotype was recorded many times. The chain carries TRBV14 and TRBJ1-6; unclear D gene. The germline gives CDR1 SGHDN, CDR2 FVKESK. This CDR3 contains 15 residues. The V end lost 0 bases, the J end lost 8 bases, and 11 bases lay between the germline ends. The CDR3 reads CASSQDWPADSPLHF. The CDR3 bases are TGTGCCAGCAGCCAAGATTGGCCGGCCGATTCACCCCTCCACTTT. Looking up the rest from reference TRBV14 and TRBJ1-6 gives the full variable domain: EAGVTQFPSHSVIEKGQTVTLRCDPISGHDNLYWYRRVMGKEIKFLLHFVKESKQDESGMPNNRFLAERTGGTYSTLKVQPAELEDSGVYFCASSQDWPADSPLHFGNGTRLTVT.

This clonotype was seen at least ten times. The chain combines TRBV11-2 with TRBJ2-7; 7 bases map to TRBD1. The J segment lost 4 bases and the V segment lost 2 bases, leaving 8 bases of the junction unmatched. The germline CDR1 and CDR2 sequences are SGHAT and FQNNGV. This CDR3 contains 15 residues. CDR3 in DNA: TGTGCCAGCAGCTTACGCCAGGGGGTGAGTTACGAGCAGTACTTC. Amino acids: CASSLRQGVSYEQYF.

This clonotype was counted ten times or more. The gene calls are TRBV10-3 and TRBJ1-5; 7 bases match TRBD1. Germline-derived CDR1 and CDR2 are ENHRY and SYGVKD. V dropped 2 bases and J dropped 6; count of bases not matched to a gene: 4. CDR3 size: 14 residues. Written as DNA, the CDR3 is TGTGCCATCAGTGAGGCGACAGGGTTTCAGCCCCAGCATTTT. Its protein is CAISEATGFQPQHF.

This clonotype was found many times. This chain uses TRBV9 with TRBJ2-7; 11 bases match TRBD2. Trimming at V came to 3 bases and at J to 6 bases, leaving 8 bases not matched to a gene. This CDR3 has 15 amino acids. In germline, CDR1 is SGDLS, CDR2 YYNGEE. CDR3 sequence (DNA): TGTGCCAGCAGCGCCGGGACTAGCGGACCGGGCGAGCAGTACTTC. The encoded protein is CASSAGTSGPGEQYF.

This clonotype was found many times. The V gene is TRBV12-3 or TRBV12-4, the J gene TRBJ2-7; unclear D gene. Trimming pared 2 bases from V and 6 bases from J, leaving 5 bases between. The CDR3 contains 11 residues. CDR3 region: CASSLSAEQYF. The CDR3 DNA follows: TGTGCCAGCAGTTTATCAGCCGAGCAGTACTTC.

This clonotype showed up many times. This chain joins TRBV5-1 and TRBJ2-4; the D is unclear. Per germline, CDR1 SGHRS and CDR2 YFSETQ. V lost 7 bases, J lost 3 bases, and 14 bases lay in between. The CDR3 runs to 14 residues. CDR3 bases: TGCGCCAGCGCTCGGAACGACCACAAAAACATTCAGTACTTC. Protein sequence: CASARNDHKNIQYF. Full variable domain (rest looked up from reference TRBV5-1 and TRBJ2-4): KAGVTQTPRYLIKTRGQQVTLSCSPISGHRSVSWYQQTPGQGLQFLFEYFSETQRNKGNFPGRFSGRQFSNSRSEMNVSTLELGDSALYLCASARNDHKNIQYFGAGTRLSVL.

Worth noting for this clonotype: A much larger clone sits a single nucleotide away, making a read error possible. The chain has TRBV7-9 and TRBJ2-7; D might be TRBD1 or TRBD2, each matching 5 bases. The CDR3 is 15 amino acids. With 5 bases removed from V and 7 bases from J, the gap between germline ends came to 21 bases. CDR1 SEHNR and CDR2 FQNEAQ come from the germline V gene (reference sequence). The CDR3, as DNA: TGTGCCAGCAGCACAGAGGGGCCACTACTACAGGAGCAGTACTTC. This translates into CASSTEGPLLQEQYF.

This clonotype was detected many times. The chain uses TRBV27 and TRBJ2-1, with D possibly being TRBD2 (7 bases). Germline CDR1 reads MNHEY; CDR2 reads SMNVEV (reference sequence). Trimming shortened V by 2 bases and J by 4 bases, and 12 bases separated the two germline ends. The CDR3 consists of 15 residues. The CDR3 region is CASSLPGEGYNEQFF. Written as DNA, the CDR3 is TGTGCCAGCAGTTTACCAGGGGAGGGTTACAATGAGCAGTTCTTC.

A single count supports this clonotype. Being one base from a much bigger clone, this may be a read error. The rearrangement joins TRBV7-3 to TRBJ2-7; D gene ambiguous. The CDR3 sequence is 17 residues long. V lost 2 bases and J lost 7, with 24 bases in between. The germline V gene has CDR1 SGHTA and CDR2 FQGTGA. CDR3 coding DNA: TGTGCCAGCAGCTTAGAGACCGATCGAATGCATTTGGGGGAGCAGTACTTC. This codes for CASSLETDRMHLGEQYF. The whole variable domain, filled in from reference TRBV7-3 and TRBJ2-7, reads GAGVSQTPSNKVTEKGKYVELRCDPISGHTALYWYRQSLGQGPEFLIYFQGTGAADDSGLPNDRFFAVRPEGSVSTLKIQRTERGDSAVYLCASSLETDRMHLGEQYFGPGTRLTVT.

This clonotype was counted many times. The chain is built from TRBV6-4 and TRBJ2-1; D possibly corresponds to TRBD2 (5 bases). V was shortened by 2 bases and J by 0 bases, with 5 bases between the two germline ends. Germline values: CDR1 MRHNA, CDR2 SNTAGT. The CDR3 covers 14 residues. The CDR3 coding sequence is TGTGCCAGCAGTGACGGGAGCTCCTACAATGAGCAGTTCTTC. Its protein is CASSDGSSYNEQFF.